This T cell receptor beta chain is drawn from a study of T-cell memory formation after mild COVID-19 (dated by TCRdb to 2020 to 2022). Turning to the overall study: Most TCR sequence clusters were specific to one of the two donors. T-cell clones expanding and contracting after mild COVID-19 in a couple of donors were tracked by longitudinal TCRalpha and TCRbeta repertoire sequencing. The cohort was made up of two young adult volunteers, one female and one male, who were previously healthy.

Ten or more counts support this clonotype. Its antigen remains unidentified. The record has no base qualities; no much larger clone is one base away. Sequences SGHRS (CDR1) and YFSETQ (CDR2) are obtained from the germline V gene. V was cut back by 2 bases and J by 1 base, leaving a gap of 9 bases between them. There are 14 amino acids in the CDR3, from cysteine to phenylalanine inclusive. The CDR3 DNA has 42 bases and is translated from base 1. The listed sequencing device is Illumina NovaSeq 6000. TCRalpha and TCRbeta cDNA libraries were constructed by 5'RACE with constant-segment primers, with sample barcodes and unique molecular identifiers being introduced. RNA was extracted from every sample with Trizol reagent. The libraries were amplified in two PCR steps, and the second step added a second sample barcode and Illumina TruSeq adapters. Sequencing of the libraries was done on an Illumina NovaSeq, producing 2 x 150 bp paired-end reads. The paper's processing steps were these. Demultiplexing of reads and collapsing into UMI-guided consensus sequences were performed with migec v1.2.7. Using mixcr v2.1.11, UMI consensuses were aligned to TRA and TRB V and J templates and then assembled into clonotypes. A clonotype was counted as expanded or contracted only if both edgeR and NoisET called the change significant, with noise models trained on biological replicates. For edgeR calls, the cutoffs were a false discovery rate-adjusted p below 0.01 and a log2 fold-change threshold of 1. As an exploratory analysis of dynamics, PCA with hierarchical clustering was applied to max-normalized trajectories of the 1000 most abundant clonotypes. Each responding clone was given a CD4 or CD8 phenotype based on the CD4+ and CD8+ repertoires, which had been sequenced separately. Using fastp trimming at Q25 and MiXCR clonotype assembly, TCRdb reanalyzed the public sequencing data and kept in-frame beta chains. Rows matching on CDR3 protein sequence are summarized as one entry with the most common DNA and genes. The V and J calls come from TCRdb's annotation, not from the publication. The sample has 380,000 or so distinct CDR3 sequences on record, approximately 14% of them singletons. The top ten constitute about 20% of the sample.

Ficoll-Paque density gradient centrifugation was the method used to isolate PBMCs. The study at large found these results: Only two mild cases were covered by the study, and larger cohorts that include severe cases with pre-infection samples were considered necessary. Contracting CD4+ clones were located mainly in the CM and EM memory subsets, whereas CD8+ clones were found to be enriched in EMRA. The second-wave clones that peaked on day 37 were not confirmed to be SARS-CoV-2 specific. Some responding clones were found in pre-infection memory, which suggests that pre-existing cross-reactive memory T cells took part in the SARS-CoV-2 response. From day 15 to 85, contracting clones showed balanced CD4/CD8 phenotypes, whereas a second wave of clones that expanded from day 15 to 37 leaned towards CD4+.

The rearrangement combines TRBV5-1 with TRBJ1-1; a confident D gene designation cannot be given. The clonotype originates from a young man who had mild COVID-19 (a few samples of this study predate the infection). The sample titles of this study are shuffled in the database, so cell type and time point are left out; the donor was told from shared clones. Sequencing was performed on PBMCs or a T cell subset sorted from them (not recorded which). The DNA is TGCGCCAGCAGCTTCGACGGAGGGAACACTGAAGCTTTCTTT. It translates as CASSFDGGNTEAFF.